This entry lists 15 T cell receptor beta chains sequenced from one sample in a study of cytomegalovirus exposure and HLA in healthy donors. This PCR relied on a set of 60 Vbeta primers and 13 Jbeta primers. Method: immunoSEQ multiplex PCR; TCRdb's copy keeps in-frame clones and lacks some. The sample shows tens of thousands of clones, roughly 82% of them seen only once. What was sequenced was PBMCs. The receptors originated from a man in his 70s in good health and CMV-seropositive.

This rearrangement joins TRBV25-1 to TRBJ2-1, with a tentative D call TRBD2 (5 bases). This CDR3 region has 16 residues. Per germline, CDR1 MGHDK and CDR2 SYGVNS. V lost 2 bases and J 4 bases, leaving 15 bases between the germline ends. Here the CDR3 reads CASSEGVGRGYNEQFF. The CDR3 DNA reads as TGTGCCAGCAGTGAAGGGGTGGGGAGAGGGTACAATGAGCAGTTCTTC.

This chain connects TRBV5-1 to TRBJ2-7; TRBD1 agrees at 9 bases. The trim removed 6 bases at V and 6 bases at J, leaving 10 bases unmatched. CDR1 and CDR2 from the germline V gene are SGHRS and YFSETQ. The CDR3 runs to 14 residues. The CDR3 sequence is CASNIGTGMGEQYF. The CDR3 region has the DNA TGCGCCAGCAATATAGGGACAGGGATGGGCGAGCAGTACTTC.

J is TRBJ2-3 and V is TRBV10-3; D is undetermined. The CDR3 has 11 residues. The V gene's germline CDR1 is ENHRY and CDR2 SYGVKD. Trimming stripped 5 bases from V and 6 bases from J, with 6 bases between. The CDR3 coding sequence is TGTGCCATCAGTACAGTTGATACGCAGTATTTT. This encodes CAISTVDTQYF.

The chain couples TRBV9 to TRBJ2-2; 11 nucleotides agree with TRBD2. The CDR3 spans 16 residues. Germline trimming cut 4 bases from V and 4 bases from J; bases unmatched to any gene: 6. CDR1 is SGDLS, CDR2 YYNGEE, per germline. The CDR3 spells CASSQTSGRTTGELFF. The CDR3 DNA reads TGTGCCAGCAGCCAAACTAGCGGGAGAACCACCGGGGAGCTGTTTTTT.

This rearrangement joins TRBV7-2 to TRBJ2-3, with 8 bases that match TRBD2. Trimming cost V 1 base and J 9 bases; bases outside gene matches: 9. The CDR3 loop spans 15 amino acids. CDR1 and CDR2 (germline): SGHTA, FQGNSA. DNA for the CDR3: TGTGCCAGCAGCTTAGAAGAGACTAGCGCAAGAACGCAGTATTTT. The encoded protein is CASSLEETSARTQYF.

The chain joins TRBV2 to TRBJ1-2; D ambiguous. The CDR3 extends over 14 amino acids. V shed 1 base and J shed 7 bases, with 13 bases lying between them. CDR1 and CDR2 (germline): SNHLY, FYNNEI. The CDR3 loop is CASSEVRDLSGYTF. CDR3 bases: TGTGCCAGCAGTGAAGTTCGGGATCTGAGTGGCTACACCTTC.

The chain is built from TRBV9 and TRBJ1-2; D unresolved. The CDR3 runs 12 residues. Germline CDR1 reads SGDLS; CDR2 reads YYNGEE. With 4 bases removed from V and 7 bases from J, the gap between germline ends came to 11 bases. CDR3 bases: TGTGCCAGCAGCACTGGAGGGTCTGGCTACACCTTC. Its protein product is CASSTGGSGYTF.

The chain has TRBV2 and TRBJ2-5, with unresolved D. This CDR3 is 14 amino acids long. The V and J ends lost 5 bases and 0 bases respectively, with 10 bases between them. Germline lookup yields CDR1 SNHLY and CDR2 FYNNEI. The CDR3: CASSPPRDQETQYF. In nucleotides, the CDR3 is TGTGCCAGCAGTCCCCCCCGGGACCAAGAGACCCAGTACTTC.

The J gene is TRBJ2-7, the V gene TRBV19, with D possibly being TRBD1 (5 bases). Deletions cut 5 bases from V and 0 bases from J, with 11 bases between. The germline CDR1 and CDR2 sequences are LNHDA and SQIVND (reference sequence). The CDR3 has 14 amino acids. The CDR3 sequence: CASSLRVPSYEQYF. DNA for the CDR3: TGTGCCAGTAGTCTCAGGGTTCCCTCCTACGAGCAGTACTTC.

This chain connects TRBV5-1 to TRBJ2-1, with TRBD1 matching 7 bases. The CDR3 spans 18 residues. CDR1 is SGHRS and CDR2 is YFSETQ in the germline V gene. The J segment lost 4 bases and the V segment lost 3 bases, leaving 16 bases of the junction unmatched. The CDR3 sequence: CASSWAASGTESYNEQFF. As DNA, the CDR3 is TGCGCCAGCAGCTGGGCCGCCTCCGGGACAGAATCATACAATGAGCAGTTCTTC. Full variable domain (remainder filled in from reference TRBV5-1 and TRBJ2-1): KAGVTQTPRYLIKTRGQQVTLSCSPISGHRSVSWYQQTPGQGLQFLFEYFSETQRNKGNFPGRFSGRQFSNSRSEMNVSTLELGDSALYLCASSWAASGTESYNEQFFGPGTRLTVL.

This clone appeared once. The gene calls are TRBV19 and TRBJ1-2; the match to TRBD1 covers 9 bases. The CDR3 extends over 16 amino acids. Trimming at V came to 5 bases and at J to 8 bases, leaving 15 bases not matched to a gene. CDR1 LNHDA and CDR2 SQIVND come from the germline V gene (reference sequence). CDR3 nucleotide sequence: TGTGCCAGTAGTCTCTCCTTCAGACAGGGGGTAGGAGGCTACACCTTC. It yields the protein CASSLSFRQGVGGYTF.

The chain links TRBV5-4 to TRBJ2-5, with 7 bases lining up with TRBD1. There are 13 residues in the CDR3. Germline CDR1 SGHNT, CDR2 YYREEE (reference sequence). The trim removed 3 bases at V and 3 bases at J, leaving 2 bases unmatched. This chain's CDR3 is CASSWQGEETQYF. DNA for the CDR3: TGTGCCAGCAGCTGGCAGGGGGAAGAGACCCAGTACTTC.

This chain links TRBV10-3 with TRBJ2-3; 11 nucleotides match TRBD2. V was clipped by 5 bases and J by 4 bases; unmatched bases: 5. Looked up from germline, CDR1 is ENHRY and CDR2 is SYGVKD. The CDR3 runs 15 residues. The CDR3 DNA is TGTGCCATCAGTCCTCTAGCGGGAGGTTCAGATACGCAGTATTTT. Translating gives CAISPLAGGSDTQYF.

CDR3 DNA: TGTGCCAGCAGCCGGACTAGTGTGAGGGAGACCCAGTACTTC. Amino acid sequence: CASSRTSVRETQYF. The chain links TRBV28 to TRBJ2-5, with 7 bases identical to TRBD2. This CDR3 is 14 amino acids long. Looked up from germline, CDR1 is MDHEN and CDR2 is SYDVKM. V shed 6 bases and J 5 bases; nucleotides not matched to a gene: 9.

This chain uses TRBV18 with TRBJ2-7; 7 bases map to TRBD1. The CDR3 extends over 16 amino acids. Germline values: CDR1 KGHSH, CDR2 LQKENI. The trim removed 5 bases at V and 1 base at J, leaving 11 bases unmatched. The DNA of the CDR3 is TGTGCCAGCTCAGTAATGATGACAGGGCCTTCCTACGAGCAGTACTTC. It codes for CASSVMMTGPSYEQYF.